This TCR beta chain was profiled in a study of T cells after yellow fever vaccination. The CDR3 extends over 16 amino acids. Germline V gives CDR1 KGHSH, CDR2 LQKENI. J was trimmed by 3 bases and V by 2 bases; bases with no gene match: 6. With respect to this clonotype: Its target is unknown.

TCRdb reanalysed the 5' RACE reads using MiXCR and keeps one entry per CDR3 protein. Counted here are some 300,000 distinct CDR3 sequences, around 8.1% occurring once; the ten biggest clones make up approximately 15%. Notes on the study in general: Weaker in magnitude, the secondary response showed a faster peak on day 5 versus 15. Some clonotypes were seen in both the CD4 and the CD8 compartments. These made up a small share and likely arose from convergent recombination. Post-booster repertoires again held most primary-vaccination clones (roughly 95% CD4, around 90% CD8).

The V gene is TRBV18, the J gene TRBJ1-5, with 8 bases matching TRBD1. The receptor comes from a man aged 18 to 29 who received the YFV17D yellow fever vaccine. Sequencing used PBMCs, obtained about 41 days after the first yellow fever vaccination. CDR3 sequence (DNA): TGTGCCAGCTCACCAGGTGCAGGGGGCTTCAATCAGCCCCAGCATTTT. Protein sequence: CASSPGAGGFNQPQHF.